The text below deals with one T cell receptor beta chain. Its antigen is currently not known. The input lacks base qualities; no much larger clone sits a single base away. From cysteine to phenylalanine, the CDR3 is 17 amino acids long. CDR3 DNA only is kept here, 51 bases in frame from base 1. The germline V and J ends show losses of 0 bases and 0 bases respectively, and no gene match explains 3 bases of the junction. As encoded in the germline V gene (reference sequence), CDR1 is PRHDT while CDR2 is FYEKMQ. The library was produced with the immunoSEQ multiplex PCR assay. In its TCRdb copy, this immuneACCESS table keeps in-frame sequences only and misses some clones. Where compared with another copy, unresolved V genes explain less than half of these, and the others have no known cause. This sample lists about 88,000 clones; approximately 90% were detected once. Under 0.3% of the sample is in the top ten clones.

The data are from a study of technical replicates of blood from several donors (dated by TCRdb to 2017 to 2019). The chain couples TRBV13 to TRBJ1-5; a stretch of 9 junction bases matches TRBD1. The sequence was obtained from a human donor in good health. Sequenced input: T cells isolated from PBMCs. The CDR3 sequence is CASSLGRDRDSNQPQHF. The DNA reads as follows: TGTGCCAGCAGCTTAGGCCGGGACAGGGATAGCAATCAGCCCCAGCATTTT.